Below, 22 T cell receptor beta chains from the same sample are listed, as sequenced in a study of radiotherapy plus CTLA-4 blockade in lung cancer. Only in-frame clones appear in the TCRdb table, and some are missing; sequencing was by immunoSEQ multiplex PCR. The sample lists 40,000 to 50,000 clones; 75% were seen once. Source: peripheral blood, taken from a patient treated with radiotherapy plus ipilimumab. The receptors were sampled from a human donor with non-small cell lung cancer who had stable disease on radiotherapy plus ipilimumab.

CDR3 region: CASSSLGQNNSPLHF. DNA for the CDR3: TGTGCCAGCAGCTCGCTTGGACAGAATAATTCACCCCTCCACTTT. The chain employs TRBV7-2 and TRBJ1-6; maybe TRBD1 (6 bases). The CDR3 runs 15 residues. Germline V gene lookup returns CDR1 SGHTA and CDR2 FQGNSA. Trimming removed 4 bases from V and 5 bases from J, with 12 bases in between.

J is TRBJ1-1 and V is TRBV18; D call uncertain. Germline CDR1 KGHSH, CDR2 LQKENI. V lost 3 bases and J 1 base, leaving 6 bases between the germline ends. This CDR3 region has 13 residues. The CDR3 here is CASSPRENTEAFF. The CDR3 DNA follows: TGTGCCAGCTCACCCCGAGAGAACACTGAAGCTTTCTTT.

This clone was detected a few times. This chain uses TRBV5-1 with TRBJ2-5, with 9 bases lining up with TRBD1. CDR1 is SGHRS and CDR2 is YFSETQ in the germline V gene. With 3 bases clipped from V and 5 bases from J, the junction kept 8 bases outside the gene matches. This CDR3 spans 15 amino acids. This CDR3 reads CASSSDRGLGETQYF. CDR3 DNA: TGCGCCAGCAGCTCGGACAGGGGTCTAGGGGAGACCCAGTACTTC.

The sample holds a few counts of this clone. The J gene is TRBJ1-6, the V gene TRBV4-3; a possible D gene is TRBD1 (5 bases). V was trimmed by 0 bases and J by 8 bases, leaving 11 bases between them. Germline loops: CDR1 LGHNA, CDR2 YSLEER. CDR3 length: 15 amino acids. CDR3: CASSQDRSRDSPLHF. CDR3 coding DNA: TGCGCCAGCAGCCAAGATCGCTCCAGGGATTCACCCCTCCACTTT.

CDR3 protein: CASMGSGRGNEKLFF. CDR3 in DNA: TGTGCCAGCATGGGGTCGGGCAGGGGCAATGAAAAACTGTTTTTT. The chain uses TRBV6-1 and TRBJ1-4, with TRBD1 as a possible D gene (6 bases). The V end was cut by 7 bases, the J end by 5 bases, with 17 bases between. Germline loops: CDR1 MNHNS, CDR2 SASEGT. There are 15 residues in the CDR3.

This chain links TRBV30 with TRBJ1-5; D is unresolved. V lost 2 bases and J lost 12, with 17 bases in between. The CDR3 loop spans 13 amino acids. Germline CDR1 is GTSNPN and CDR2 is SVGIG (reference sequence). The CDR3: CAWSNVGGEVQHF. In nucleotides, the CDR3 is TGTGCCTGGAGTAACGTAGGTGGGGAGGTCCAGCATTTT.

The rearrangement links TRBV6-5 to TRBJ2-7; 8 bases match TRBD1. The V segment lost 5 bases and the J segment 1 base; nucleotides outside the gene matches: 7. Per germline, CDR1 MNHEY and CDR2 SVGAGI. The CDR3 is 15 residues long. In DNA, the CDR3 is TGTGCCAGCAGTCCTCAGGGGGCCCTATCCTACGAGCAGTACTTC. Translating it yields CASSPQGALSYEQYF.

The chain combines TRBV7-8 with TRBJ2-7, with 8 nucleotides matching TRBD2. The CDR3 length is 16 residues. V was clipped by 1 base and J by 3 bases; unmatched bases: 8. CDR1 SGHVS and CDR2 FQNEAQ come from the germline V gene. Here the CDR3 DNA reads TGTGCCAGCAGCTTAGGGCTAGCGGGTGCTGGCTACGAGCAGTACTTC. Translated: CASSLGLAGAGYEQYF.

This clone was picked up one time. The chain combines TRBV29-1 with TRBJ1-1, with 11 positions matching TRBD1. The ends lost 7 bases at V and 1 base at J; junction bases unmatched: 5. CDR3 length: 14 residues. Per germline, CDR1 SQVTM and CDR2 ANQGSEA. DNA for the CDR3: TGCAGCGCTACGGACAGGGGGCAGAACACTGAAGCTTTCTTT. It yields the protein CSATDRGQNTEAFF.

The V and J genes are TRBV6-6 and TRBJ1-5; possible D gene TRBD1, 5 bases. The CDR3 is 15 residues long. CDR1 and CDR2 (germline): MNHNY, SVGAGI (reference sequence). V lost 0 bases, J lost 5 bases, and 11 bases lay in between. Here the CDR3 reads CASSYSPDTDQPQHF. The CDR3 bases are TGTGCCAGCAGTTACTCCCCGGACACCGATCAGCCCCAGCATTTT.

This sequence joins TRBV29-1 and TRBJ1-1, with 7 bases aligning to TRBD1. Germline V gene sequence: CDR1 SQVTM, CDR2 ANQGSEA. The ends lost 6 bases at V and 5 bases at J; junction bases unmatched: 15. The CDR3 totals 15 residues. The CDR3 DNA reads as TGCAGCGTAACGGGACAGCCCGGGCGGACTACTGAAGCTTTCTTT. Translating it yields CSVTGQPGRTTEAFF.

The gene calls are TRBV11-3 and TRBJ2-5; D is ambiguous. The germline CDR1 and CDR2 sequences are SGHNT and YENEEA. The ends were cut back, 4 bases at V and 3 bases at J, with 15 bases in the middle. The CDR3 consists of 15 residues. CDR3 protein: CASSSIGDGKETQYF. The CDR3 DNA is TGTGCCAGCAGCTCAATAGGAGACGGAAAAGAGACCCAGTACTTC.

The CDR3: CASSTSRDRASGNTIYF. CDR3 nucleotide sequence: TGTGCCAGCAGTACTTCCCGGGACAGGGCGTCTGGAAACACCATATATTTT. The chain joins TRBV2 to TRBJ1-3; TRBD1 agrees at 9 bases. The germline gives CDR1 SNHLY, CDR2 FYNNEI. Trimming cost V 5 bases and J 1 base; bases outside gene matches: 9. The CDR3 is 17 residues long.

V and J are TRBV5-1 and TRBJ1-3, with D possibly TRBD1 on 6 matching bases. The germline CDR1 and CDR2 sequences are SGHRS and YFSETQ. V gave up 4 bases and J gave up 1 base, with 18 bases separating them. The CDR3 loop spans 17 amino acids. The CDR3 spells CASSPSPQGRSGNTIYF. CDR3 sequence (DNA): TGCGCCAGCAGCCCAAGCCCACAGGGTCGATCTGGAAACACCATATATTTT.

This clone was seen more than once but under ten times. This chain joins TRBV11-2 and TRBJ1-1; D remains unclear. Germline values: CDR1 SGHAT, CDR2 FQNNGV. The CDR3 sequence is 13 residues long. Trimming shortened V by 1 base and J by 0 bases, and 3 bases separated the two germline ends. The CDR3 DNA sequence: TGTGCCAGCAGCTTAGTAGTGAACACTGAAGCTTTCTTT. Translating it yields CASSLVVNTEAFF.

The gene calls are TRBV29-1 and TRBJ2-3; 7 bases map to TRBD2. The junction had 11 bases not matched to a gene; V was cut back by 5 bases and J by 6 bases. This CDR3 spans 14 amino acids. Germline CDR1 reads SQVTM; CDR2 reads ANQGSEA. CDR3 sequence reads: CSVCPWGEGDTQYF. The CDR3, as DNA: TGCAGCGTTTGCCCCTGGGGGGAGGGCGATACGCAGTATTTT.

This clone was seen a few times. The chain carries TRBV4-1 and TRBJ2-3; 8 bases line up with TRBD1. V was pared by 4 bases and J by 2 bases, with 11 bases of the junction left unmatched. CDR1 and CDR2 (germline): MGHRA, YSYEKL. This CDR3 has 17 amino acids. CDR3 coding DNA: TGCGCCAGCAGCCGACGGACGGGACAGGCGAACACAGATACGCAGTATTTT. Encoded protein: CASSRRTGQANTDTQYF.

The rearrangement joins TRBV9 to TRBJ2-5; the D gene is possibly TRBD2 (7 bases). There are 16 residues in the CDR3. The ends were cut back, 0 bases at V and 2 bases at J, with 14 bases in the middle. Germline V gene lookup returns CDR1 SGDLS and CDR2 YYNGEE. DNA for the CDR3: TGTGCCAGCAGCGTAGGAGGAGGGGGGGGGCAAGAGACCCAGTACTTC. Its translation is CASSVGGGGGQETQYF.

This chain links TRBV6-1 with TRBJ2-7, with D perhaps matching TRBD1 (7 bases). Trimming removed 8 bases from V and 3 bases from J, with 17 bases in between. The CDR3 totals 14 residues. CDR1 and CDR2 from the germline V gene are MNHNS and SASEGT. The chain's CDR3 is CASQSQGGRYEQYF. The CDR3 nucleotides are TGTGCCAGCCAAAGCCAGGGGGGACGCTACGAGCAGTACTTC.

The chain recombines TRBV27 with TRBJ2-2, with 9 bases matching TRBD1. This CDR3 is built from 16 residues. Looked up from germline, CDR1 is MNHEY and CDR2 is SMNVEV (reference sequence). V was clipped by 3 bases and J by 1 base; unmatched bases: 3. The CDR3 sequence is CASSFGQGRNTGELFF. CDR3 coding DNA: TGTGCCAGCAGTTTCGGACAGGGGCGGAACACCGGGGAGCTGTTTTTT.

V is TRBV4-1 and J is TRBJ1-5, with D unresolved. This CDR3 comprises 15 residues. The germline V and J ends were trimmed by 0 bases and 4 bases, with 10 bases remaining between them. Germline V gene data show CDR1 as MGHRA and CDR2 as YSYEKL. The CDR3 region has the DNA TGCGCCAGCAGCCAAGACGAGGGTTCGAATCAGCCCCAGCATTTT. Translated: CASSQDEGSNQPQHF.

The rearrangement uses TRBV6-1 and TRBJ2-1; TRBD1 aligns across 9 bases. Losses at the gene ends were 7 bases for V and 3 bases for J; bases not matched to a gene: 7. CDR1 is MNHNS and CDR2 is SASEGT in the germline V gene. This CDR3 has 15 amino acids. In nucleotides, the CDR3 is TGTGCCAGCAATCCGGCGGGACAGGGCTACAATGAGCAGTTCTTC. This sequence encodes CASNPAGQGYNEQFF.